There are a few counts of the clone carrying this T cell receptor beta chain. Its antigen remains unknown. The data were taken from a study of OX40 agonist ivuxolimab in advanced cancers. Study outcomes and limitations: Certain nonresponders likewise exhibited a low normalized T-cell clonal expansion. In CD8+ T cells, expanded clones were on average more numerous than in CD4+.

CDR3 length: 15 amino acids. The V and J ends lost 5 bases and 3 bases, in that order; junction bases with no gene match: 9. CDR1 and CDR2 from the germline V gene are SGHRS and YFSETQ. The table came from immunoSEQ multiplex PCR; TCRdb's copy has only in-frame clones and leaves some out. The sample has tens of thousands of clones, about 88% seen once. The rearrangement uses TRBV5-1 and TRBJ2-3, with 7 nucleotides matching TRBD1. Material: CD4+ or CD8+ T cells sorted from blood, obtained in a trial of the OX40 agonist ivuxolimab. The origin of this receptor is an adult with an advanced solid tumor such as melanoma, head and neck, liver or kidney cancer. The CDR3 region has the DNA TGCGCCAGCAGGCAGCCAGGGGGAAGGACAGATACGCAGTATTTT. This translates into CASRQPGGRTDTQYF.